This T cell receptor (beta chain) was found in a study of blood T cell repertoires in COVID-19 (dated by TCRdb to 2019 to 2021). For the wider study: The collaborator samples originated in the United States, Italy and Spain and spanned the acute and convalescent phases of COVID-19. The repertoires were made available in a free public database intended to serve as a resource for research on the immune response to SARS-CoV-2. The sample metadata nearly always contained a de-identified subject ID, COVID-19 status, age in years and sex. The material from the prospective study consisted of cDNA or gDNA derived from T cells, B-cell-depleted T cells, or PBMCs. The samples were drawn from the first 160 participants of the ongoing ImmuneRACE study and from 1,254 subjects provided by 6 global collaborators. Subjects who had been exposed to COVID-19, were actively infected with it, or had recovered from it provided the deeply sampled blood TCRbeta repertoires that made up the dataset. Where available, HLA class I and class II types were obtained from metadata supplied by the sample provider rather than from assay-based typing.

The immunoSEQ Assay, a bias-controlled multiplex PCR, was used to amplify TCRbeta CDR3 regions from genomic DNA. The original pipeline was this. Nucleated cell counts per sample were estimated from amplification of reference gene primers within the assay. Sequence reads were collapsed and filtered to measure the absolute abundance of every unique TCRbeta CDR3 rearrangement. For each sample, productive Simpson clonality was calculated by taking the square root of Simpson's diversity index across productive rearrangements. In TCRdb, the immuneACCESS table is reduced to in-frame sequences with V and J assigned. These tables do not hold every clone; where another copy was compared, an unresolved V gene accounts for under half, and the others remain unexplained. The V and J calls and clone size were taken over from that table, and D and trimming were inferred from the DNA. Counted in this sample were roughly 240,000 clones; 83% of them appeared once. The ten biggest clones cover approximately 4% of the sample.

This clone occurred once. This clone's antigen is unknown. Base-call qualities are not available, and no considerably larger clone is one nucleotide away. Enrolling through a virtual design, the prospective study's participants ranged in age from roughly 18 to 90 years and lived across around 25 United States geographic areas. Cohort assignment in the prospective study relied on participant-reported clinical history from a screening survey and a study questionnaire. Exposed participants were defined as having been in contact with someone with a PCR-confirmed or clinician-diagnosed COVID-19 case within 2 weeks of study entry. Each participant in the prospective study had whole blood, serum and a nasopharyngeal or oropharyngeal swab collected by mobile phlebotomists. Additional blood draws and questionnaires over a 2-month period could optionally be provided by prospective study participants. Blood samples from the prospective study were shipped frozen or at room temperature prior to DNA extraction.

CDR1 and CDR2, looked up from the germline V gene, are SQVTM and ANQGSEA. V is pruned by 0 bases and J by 2 bases, leaving 6 bases of the junction without a gene match. The CDR3 holds 16 amino acids from the cysteine to the phenylalanine. Just CDR3 DNA is preserved here, 48 bases in frame from base 1. On the study overall, not on this receptor specifically: How much clinical and demographic metadata was included differed by source and by participant, and the metadata was provided uncurated.

Input material: PBMCs or T cells enriched from blood (not recorded which). The rearrangement joined TRBV29-1 to TRBJ2-3; the junction holds 9 bases that match TRBD2. This receptor was obtained from a woman between 40 and 55 years old who had been exposed to COVID-19. The bases read TGCAGCGTTGAAGATCGGGCTAGCGGGGACACAGATACGCAGTATTTT. This codes for CSVEDRASGDTDTQYF.